This T cell receptor (beta chain) is drawn from a study of OX40 agonist ivuxolimab in advanced cancers. Study as a whole: Patients were 82.7% male with ages roughly 20 to 80, mean about 60.

Using immunoSEQ multiplex PCR, the repertoire was profiled, and TCRdb retains in-frame clones only, with some absent. The table shows over 90,000 clones, with around 87% occurring only once. As regards this clone: Its antigen is as yet unknown.

The timepoints at which blood was sampled were baseline, cycle 4 day 1, and cycle 7 day 1. The CDR3 length is 16 residues. Germline lookup yields CDR1 SGDLS and CDR2 YYNGEE. V was trimmed by 0 bases and J by 3 bases, leaving 13 bases between them. Study-level findings and limits: Expansion of clones was among the lowest in partial responders at 0.1-3.0 mg/kg.

Sequencing used CD4+ or CD8+ T cells sorted from blood, obtained in a trial of the OX40 agonist ivuxolimab. This rearrangement joins TRBV9 to TRBJ2-1; D not certain. This TCR was recovered from an adult with an advanced solid tumor such as melanoma, head and neck, liver or kidney cancer. The CDR3 region is CASSVGYGPRYNEQFF. CDR3 DNA: TGTGCCAGCAGCGTAGGGTACGGACCCCGCTACAATGAGCAGTTCTTC.